This T cell receptor beta chain originates from a study of T-cell memory formation after mild COVID-19. Findings and caveats of the study: Shrinking CD4+ clones were chiefly CM and EM; CD8+ ones were chiefly EMRA. Confirmation was lacking for SARS-CoV-2 specificity of second-wave clones that peaked on day 37. Balance between CD4 and CD8 was seen in clones contracting day 15 to 85, and a CD4+ lean was seen in later expanders.

About this clonotype itself: Its antigen is as yet unknown.

V was trimmed by 2 bases and J by 2 bases, leaving 19 bases between them. Germline V lookup: CDR1 SGHTA, CDR2 FQGNSA. The CDR3 has 17 amino acids. Constant-segment primers and 5'RACE yielded cDNA libraries for TCR alpha and TCR beta, each carrying sample barcodes and UMIs. MiXCR, applied by TCRdb to the 5' RACE reads, yields one record per CDR3 protein. The table records about 310,000 distinct CDR3 sequences, 15% of them present only once. V and J are TRBV7-2 and TRBJ2-7, with D unresolved. The sample consisted of PBMCs or a T cell subset sorted from them (not recorded which). This TCR was recovered from a man between 18 and 29 years old who had mild COVID-19 (a few samples of this study predate the infection). Cell type and time point are not known. CDR3 residues: CASSLLPRGRKPYEQYF. The DNA for the CDR3 is TGTGCCAGCAGCTTACTACCCCGCGGCAGGAAACCCTACGAGCAGTACTTC.